This TCR beta chain was profiled in a study of cytotoxic CD8 clonotypes in ibrutinib-treated CLL. Depths of 1 in 200,000 to 1 in 1 million T cells were the sequencing target. The repertoire was sequenced with immunoSEQ multiplex PCR; TCRdb's copy has only in-frame clones and lacks some. The repertoire holds some 30,000 clones, roughly 76% seen once, with 45% to 65% in the top ten. Genomic DNA in an amount of approximately 2 micrograms was extracted from cryopreserved PBMCs and used for the preparation of TCR beta libraries. Points from the study as a whole: Collection times varied between progressing and sustained-remission patients. Clonotypes that were public were uncommon, and they contracted or stayed stable on treatment.

The CDR3 is 18 amino acids. In germline, CDR1 is SEHNR, CDR2 FQNEAQ (reference sequence). The junction had 16 bases not matched to a gene; V was cut back by 5 bases and J by 5 bases. Notes on this clone: Its antigen is unidentified.

The J gene is TRBJ2-3, the V gene TRBV7-9; the match to TRBD2 covers 10 bases. The material sequenced was PBMCs, taken after 36 months of ibrutinib treatment. The origin of this receptor is a human donor with chronic lymphocytic leukemia. The CDR3, as DNA: TGTGCCAGCAGCCACCCGGAAAGCGGGGGGGAGGTGGGAGATACGCAGTATTTT. Translated: CASSHPESGGEVGDTQYF.